A single sample gave rise to the 6 T cell receptor beta chains below, sequenced in a study of T cell responses to AZD1222 COVID-19 vaccine. Some clones are missing from TCRdb's copy, which holds only in-frame ones; the method was immunoSEQ multiplex PCR. Here the sample spans around 120,000 clones, about 87% being singletons. The sample in question was peripheral blood, obtained on day 0 of AZD1222 vaccination. Every receptor here comes from an adult in good health.

V gene TRBV6-2 or TRBV6-3 combines with J gene TRBJ2-7; D possibly corresponds to TRBD2 (5 bases). V lost 0 bases, J lost 0 bases, and 12 bases lay in between. This CDR3 has 16 residues. CDR1 and CDR2 from the germline V gene are MNHEY and SVGEGT. CDR3 nucleotide sequence: TGTGCCAGCAGTTACTCAAGTTACGGGAACTCCTACGAGCAGTACTTC. Its protein product is CASSYSSYGNSYEQYF.

The chain combines TRBV7-7 with TRBJ2-1; 11 bases line up with TRBD2. The junction had 3 bases not matched to a gene; V was cut back by 4 bases and J by 4 bases. This CDR3 comprises 15 residues. The germline CDR1 and CDR2 sequences are SSHAT and FNYEAQ (reference sequence). In DNA, the CDR3 is TGTGCCAGCAGCTCCGGGACTAGCGGTTACAATGAGCAGTTCTTC. Translating gives CASSSGTSGYNEQFF.

V usage is TRBV20-1 and J usage is TRBJ2-7; D ambiguous. The CDR3 consists of 11 residues. Germline CDR1 is DFQATT and CDR2 is SNEGSKA (reference sequence). CDR3 sequence (DNA): TGCAGCGGCAAATCAGCTTGGGAGCAGTACTTC. This codes for CSGKSAWEQYF.

The chain employs TRBV6-2 or TRBV6-3 and TRBJ1-4, with D perhaps matching TRBD1 (5 bases). The CDR3 covers 15 residues. V shed 4 bases and J shed 8 bases, with 17 bases lying between them. Germline CDR1 reads MNHEY; CDR2 reads SVGEGT. This chain's CDR3 is CASSSPSGATEKLFF. In DNA form, the CDR3 reads TGTGCCAGCAGTTCCCCCTCCGGGGCCACCGAAAAACTGTTTTTT.

Regarding this clone: An end of the junction does not agree with germline; a read error may underlie this. The chain links TRBV25-1 to TRBJ1-6; no clear D gene. The CDR3 spans 15 residues. Germline V lookup: CDR1 MGHDK, CDR2 SYGVNS. CDR3 sequence: CASREHSSYNSPLHF. The CDR3 region has the DNA TGTGCCAGCCGTGAACATAGCTCCTATAATTCACCCCTCCACTTT.

The chain carries TRBV27 and TRBJ1-4; D not certain. Germline lookup yields CDR1 MNHEY and CDR2 SMNVEV (reference sequence). This CDR3 is built from 13 residues. V shed 5 bases and J shed 7 bases, with 11 bases lying between them. CDR3 in amino acids: CASSRWSAEKLFF. DNA for the CDR3: TGTGCCAGCAGTCGGTGGTCAGCTGAAAAACTGTTTTTT.